This T cell receptor (beta chain) was sequenced in a study of blood T cell repertoires in COVID-19. In the study overall: Collection of acute and convalescent COVID-19 samples took place in the United States, Italy and Spain. PBMCs, B-cell-depleted T cells, or T cells were the source of the cDNA or gDNA that made up the material.

Authors' processing steps: By means of reference gene primer amplification, nucleated cell counts were estimated. The method was immunoSEQ multiplex PCR; TCRdb's version includes in-frame clones alone and lacks a portion of them. V and J calls and clone size are copied from that table; D and trimming were computed from the DNA. Among about 200,000 clones listed, around 80% were seen once. V lost 1 base, J lost 5 bases, and 15 bases lay in between. CDR1 is SGHRS and CDR2 is YFSETQ in the germline V gene. The CDR3 totals 15 residues. This clone was seen only a few times. This clonotype was obtained from a man between 40 and 49 years old with acute or convalescent COVID-19. Specimen: peripheral blood. This chain joins TRBV5-1 and TRBJ1-1, with D possibly TRBD1 on 5 matching bases. The CDR3 sequence: CASSLRQGPMTEAFF. The CDR3 nucleotides are TGCGCCAGCAGCTTGAGGCAGGGTCCGATGACTGAAGCTTTCTTT.